This entry lists 7 T cell receptor beta chains sequenced from one sample in a study of shared clonotypes between healthy human individuals. Positively selected for CCR7, the CD45RO-negative cells used as naive CD8 cells excluded terminally differentiated effector memory CD45RA+ cells. Only in-frame clones appear in the TCRdb table, and some are missing; sequencing was by immunoSEQ multiplex PCR. The top ten clones hold less than 2% of a sample with around 1,900,000 clones, around 95% of them seen once. The specimen was naive CD8+ T cells from PBMCs. The receptors stem from a man aged 18 to 30 in good health. Some clones in this sample may be carry-over from other donors' samples.

The CDR3 spells CASSLTGTIEQFF. The CDR3 coding sequence is TGTGCCAGCAGCTTGACCGGGACAATTGAGCAGTTCTTC. This sequence joins TRBV7-2 and TRBJ2-1, with D perhaps matching TRBD1 (6 bases). With 3 bases removed from V and 9 bases from J, the gap between germline ends came to 12 bases. CDR3 length: 13 amino acids. Germline CDR1 SGHTA, CDR2 FQGNSA. Variable domain in full (rest from reference TRBV7-2 and TRBJ2-1): GAGVSQSPSNKVTEKGKDVELRCDPISGHTALYWYRQSLGQGLEFLIYFQGNSAPDKSGLPSDRFSAERTGGSVSTLTIQRTQQEDSAVYLCASSLTGTIEQFFGPGTRLTVL.

The genes are TRBV5-1 and TRBJ2-2, with 7 bases identical to TRBD2. CDR3 length equals 16 residues. The ends lost 3 bases at V and 7 bases at J; junction bases unmatched: 12. Germline lookup yields CDR1 SGHRS and CDR2 YFSETQ. The CDR3 region is CASSSRAAGYGGELFF. In DNA, the CDR3 is TGCGCCAGCAGCTCCCGTGCAGCGGGGTATGGCGGGGAGCTGTTTTTT.

The rearrangement joins TRBV13 to TRBJ2-3; D is undetermined. The V end lost 6 bases, the J end lost 4 bases, and 11 bases lay between the germline ends. CDR1 PRHDT and CDR2 FYEKMQ come from the germline V gene (reference sequence). CDR3 length: 13 residues. The CDR3 DNA sequence: TGTGCCAGCAGGCCAGAGTCGGCAGATACGCAGTATTTT. Translated: CASRPESADTQYF. The full variable domain, with the rest looked up from reference TRBV13 and TRBJ2-3, is AAGVIQSPRHLIKEKRETATLKCYPIPRHDTVYWYQQGPGQDPQFLISFYEKMQSDKGSIPDRFSAQQFSDYHSELNMSSLELGDSALYFCASRPESADTQYFGPGTRLTVL.

The chain carries TRBV5-1 and TRBJ2-2; D remains ambiguous. CDR1 and CDR2 (germline): SGHRS, YFSETQ. This CDR3 is built from 13 residues. Trimming took off 5 bases at V and 1 base at J, with 6 bases between the two ends. The chain's CDR3 is CASRIGNTGELFF. In DNA form, the CDR3 reads TGCGCCAGCAGAATAGGGAACACCGGGGAGCTGTTTTTT.

The J gene is TRBJ2-7, the V gene TRBV27, with unresolved D. This CDR3 comprises 14 residues. CDR1 and CDR2 from the germline V gene are MNHEY and SMNVEV (reference sequence). Trimming took off 5 bases at V and 5 bases at J, with 16 bases between the two ends. The CDR3 is CASSPPPPADEQYF. In DNA form, the CDR3 reads TGTGCCAGCAGTCCACCACCCCCGGCCGACGAGCAGTACTTC.

The chain is built from TRBV5-1 and TRBJ2-3; 7 bases are shared with TRBD2. Germline loops: CDR1 SGHRS, CDR2 YFSETQ. CDR3 size: 14 residues. Losses at the gene ends were 6 bases for V and 6 bases for J; bases not matched to a gene: 10. The CDR3 region is CASKRSSGGDTQYF. The CDR3 nucleotides read TGCGCCAGCAAAAGGTCTAGCGGAGGGGATACGCAGTATTTT.

This chain links TRBV7-9 with TRBJ2-3; the D is unclear. This CDR3 comprises 14 residues. V lost 3 bases and J lost 1, with 8 bases in between. The germline V gene encodes CDR1 SEHNR and CDR2 FQNEAQ (reference sequence). The CDR3 region has the DNA TGTGCCAGCAGCTTTCCTATGGGCACAGATACGCAGTATTTT. Its translation is CASSFPMGTDTQYF.